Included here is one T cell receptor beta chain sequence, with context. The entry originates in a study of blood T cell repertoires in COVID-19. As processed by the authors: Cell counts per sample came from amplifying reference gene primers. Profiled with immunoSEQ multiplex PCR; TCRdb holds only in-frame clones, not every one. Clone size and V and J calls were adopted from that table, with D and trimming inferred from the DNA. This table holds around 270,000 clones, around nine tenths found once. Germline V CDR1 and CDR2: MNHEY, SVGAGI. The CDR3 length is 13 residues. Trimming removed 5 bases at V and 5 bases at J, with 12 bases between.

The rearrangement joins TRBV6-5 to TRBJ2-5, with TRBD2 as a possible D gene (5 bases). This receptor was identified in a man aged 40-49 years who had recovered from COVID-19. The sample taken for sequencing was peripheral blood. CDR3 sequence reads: CASSPRGIETQYF. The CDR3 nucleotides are TGTGCCAGCAGTCCACGAGGGATCGAGACCCAGTACTTC.